The rows below give T cell receptor beta chains drawn from one sample of a study of blood T cell repertoires in COVID-19. TCRdb's copy holds only in-frame clones and misses some; the assay was immunoSEQ multiplex PCR. The data contain around 140,000 clones, less than 80% of them singletons. The sample consisted of peripheral blood. The receptor set was obtained from a woman of 80 years or more with active or convalescent COVID-19. The CDR3 runs from the conserved cysteine through the conserved F or W. The D gene is left open where the match is weak. Size is omitted from some rows. Given values are once, few, many or a class for expanded clones.

TGTGCCAGCAGCTTAGTATTAGCACAAGAGACCCAGTACTTC,CASSLVLAQETQYF,TRBJ2-5,TRBV7-2,14,NA,NA
TGCGCCAGCAGCCCGAAGCGGGGGGTTGCTAGCACAGATACGCAGTATTTT,CASSPKRGVASTDTQYF,TRBJ2-3,TRBV5-1,17,once,TRBD2
TGTGCCAGCAGTGAATCAGGTCTGGTCCCCAATTCACCCCTCCACTTT,CASSESGLVPNSPLHF,TRBJ1-6,TRBV6-1,16,NA,NA
TGCGCCAGCAGCCAAGATTTTAGCTACGAGCAGTACTTC,CASSQDFSYEQYF,TRBJ2-7,TRBV4-1,13,NA,NA
TGTGCCAGCAGCTTAGGACAGGGGATCGACGAGCAGTACTTC,CASSLGQGIDEQYF,TRBJ2-7,TRBV7-9,14,NA,TRBD1
TGTGCCAGCAGCTTAGGGGACAGGGGGATCACCGGGGAGCTGTTTTTT,CASSLGDRGITGELFF,TRBJ2-2,TRBV7-9,16,NA,TRBD1
TGTGCCAGCGGAGATTATTCCAAAAACATTCAGTACTTC,CASGDYSKNIQYF,TRBJ2-4,TRBV12-3/TRBV12-4,13,NA,NA
TGTGCCAGCAGTTTTGCGACAGGGAGCAATCAGCCCCAGCATTTT,CASSFATGSNQPQHF,TRBJ1-5,TRBV6-5,15,NA,TRBD1
TGTGCCAGCAGCTCGACAAGCGGACCCGCGGATACGCAGTATTTT,CASSSTSGPADTQYF,TRBJ2-3,TRBV7-9,15,few,NA
TGTGCCAGCAGCTTAGTCGGTTTCAATTCACCCCTCCACTTT,CASSLVGFNSPLHF,TRBJ1-6,TRBV11-1,14,NA,NA
TGTGCCAGCAGTCTCAACCCCAGGGGCGGAAAACTGTTTTTT,CASSLNPRGGKLFF,TRBJ1-4,TRBV27,14,NA,NA
TGTGCCAGCAGTTATCGCGGGGACTCCTACGAGCAGTACTTC,CASSYRGDSYEQYF,TRBJ2-7,TRBV6-5,14,NA,NA
TGCGCCAGCAGCCAGCTCCTTGGACAGGGGTCATCTACCTACGAGCAGTACTTC,CASSQLLGQGSSTYEQYF,TRBJ2-7,TRBV4-1,18,NA,TRBD1
TGTGCCAGTAGTATAGATCAGCGAATGAACACTGAAGCTTTCTTT,CASSIDQRMNTEAFF,TRBJ1-1,TRBV19,15,few,NA
TGTGCCAGCAGTTACCGGCGGGGGGTGCAAGAGACCCAGTACTTC,CASSYRRGVQETQYF,TRBJ2-5,TRBV6-2/TRBV6-3,15,once,TRBD2
TGTGCCAGCAGTTACCGAGGGCCTGAGGATTCACCCCTCCACTTT,CASSYRGPEDSPLHF,TRBJ1-6,TRBV6-2/TRBV6-3,15,few,NA
TGTGCCAGCAGCACAGGGGGGGGACCTAATTCACCCCTCCACTTT,CASSTGGGPNSPLHF,TRBJ1-6,TRBV11-2,15,NA,TRBD1
TGCAGCGTGAGAAAGAGCCCTACGGGAGACACTGAAGCTTTCTTT,CSVRKSPTGDTEAFF,TRBJ1-1,TRBV29-1,15,NA,NA
TGTGCCAGCAGCCGGCAAGCGGGGGGTCTGAACAATGAGCAGTTCTTC,CASSRQAGGLNNEQFF,TRBJ2-1,TRBV11-2,16,few,TRBD2
TGTGCCAGTAGTACAACAGCATTCCGGGAGCTGTTTTTT,CASSTTAFRELFF,TRBJ2-2,TRBV19,13,NA,NA
TGTGCCAGTAAAGGGGGTATGGATACGCAGTATTTT,CASKGGMDTQYF,TRBJ2-3,TRBV19,12,NA,NA
TGTGCCACCAGCAGATCCGTGACAGGGCGACTTATGGAGCAGTACTTC,CATSRSVTGRLMEQYF,TRBJ2-7,TRBV15,16,NA,TRBD1
TGTGCTAGCAGCTCGGGACAGTCGGAGTTCAATGAGCAGTTCTTC,CASSSGQSEFNEQFF,TRBJ2-1,TRBV7-7,15,NA,TRBD1
TGTGCCAGCAGCCTCCTGACTAGCGGGGGTTCGGTCTTC,CASSLLTSGGSVF,TRBJ2-1,TRBV28,13,once,TRBD2
TGTGCCAGCAGCCAACGAACGGGGGGGCCGGAGACCCAGTACTTC,CASSQRTGGPETQYF,TRBJ2-5,TRBV3-1/TRBV3-2,15,NA,TRBD2
TGTGCCAGCTCACTAAAAGGGACAGGTCTCGCACTCTCTGGAAACACCATATATTTT,CASSLKGTGLALSGNTIYF,TRBJ1-3,TRBV18,19,NA,TRBD1
TGTGCCAGCAGCCCGCCCAGGGTGGGACAGGGGTCGAACACTGAAGCTTTCTTT,CASSPPRVGQGSNTEAFF,TRBJ1-1,TRBV7-2,18,once,TRBD1
TGTGCCTGGAGTGCCTCTGCTCCGGGGAAAAATCAGCCCCAGCATTTT,CAWSASAPGKNQPQHF,TRBJ1-5,TRBV30,16,NA,NA
TGTGCCAGCAGCTTAGGGGTAGGACAGGAATACAATGAGCAGTTCTTC,CASSLGVGQEYNEQFF,TRBJ2-1,TRBV7-3,16,NA,TRBD1
TGTGCCAGCAGTATTAACCCGGGACAGGGGAGCAGCAATCAGCCCCAGCATTTT,CASSINPGQGSSNQPQHF,TRBJ1-5,TRBV2,18,NA,TRBD1
TGCGCCAGCAGCTTCGGACAGGGGCCTGCTGGGGCCAACGTCCTGACTTTC,CASSFGQGPAGANVLTF,TRBJ2-6,TRBV5-1,17,NA,TRBD1
TGCGCCAGCAGCCACGTTCGAGAGACCCAGTACTTC,CASSHVRETQYF,TRBJ2-5,TRBV4-1,12,few,NA
TGTGCCAGCAGTCTTTATGGCGGGGGCTCGGCAGATACGCAGTATTTT,CASSLYGGGSADTQYF,TRBJ2-3,TRBV25-1,16,once,NA
TGTGCCGCCTGGGCCTCCTATAATTCACCCCTCCACTTT,CAAWASYNSPLHF,TRBJ1-6,TRBV28,13,NA,NA
TGTGCCTGCGGCCGGGACAGATCTGGAAACACCATATATTTT,CACGRDRSGNTIYF,TRBJ1-3,TRBV13,14,NA,TRBD1
TGTGCCAGCAGCTTAAGCCAGCAGGGCTACGAGCAGTACTTC,CASSLSQQGYEQYF,TRBJ2-7,TRBV11-2,14,few,NA